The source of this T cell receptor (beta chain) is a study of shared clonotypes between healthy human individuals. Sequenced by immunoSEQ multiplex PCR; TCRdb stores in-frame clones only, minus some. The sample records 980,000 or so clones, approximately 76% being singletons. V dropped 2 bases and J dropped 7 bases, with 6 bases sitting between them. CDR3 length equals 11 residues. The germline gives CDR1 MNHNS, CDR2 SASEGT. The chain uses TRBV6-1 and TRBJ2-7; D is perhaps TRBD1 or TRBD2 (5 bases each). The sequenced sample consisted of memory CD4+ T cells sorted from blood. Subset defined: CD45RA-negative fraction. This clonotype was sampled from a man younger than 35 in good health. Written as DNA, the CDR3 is TGTGCCAGCAGTGAATGGGGGGAGCAGTACTTC. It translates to CASSEWGEQYF.